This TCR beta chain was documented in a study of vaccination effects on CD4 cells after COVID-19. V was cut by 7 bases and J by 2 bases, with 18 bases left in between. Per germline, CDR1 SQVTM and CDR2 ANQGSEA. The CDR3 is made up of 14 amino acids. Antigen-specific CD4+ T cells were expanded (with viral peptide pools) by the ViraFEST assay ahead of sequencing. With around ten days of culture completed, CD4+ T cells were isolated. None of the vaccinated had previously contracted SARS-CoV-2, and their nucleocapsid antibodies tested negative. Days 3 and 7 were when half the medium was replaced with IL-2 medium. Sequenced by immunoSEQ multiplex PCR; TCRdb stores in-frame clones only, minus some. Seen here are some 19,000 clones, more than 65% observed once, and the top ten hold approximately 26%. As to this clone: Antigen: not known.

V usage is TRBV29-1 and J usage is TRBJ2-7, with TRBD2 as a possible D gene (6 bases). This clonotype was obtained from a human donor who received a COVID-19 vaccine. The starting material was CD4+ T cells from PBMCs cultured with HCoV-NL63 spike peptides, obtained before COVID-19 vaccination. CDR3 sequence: CSAGGGRGAYEQYF. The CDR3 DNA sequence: TGCAGCGCCGGTGGAGGGCGGGGCGCCTACGAGCAGTACTTC.